The next 8 T cell receptor beta chains were all read from a single sample in a study of human T cells and chemical hapten exposure. Time point specified: patch test 3, about 24 weeks after DPC sensitization. Indicated treatment: therapeutic diphenylcyclopropenone sensitization with weekly scalp DPC. Using its own MiXCR run on the RACE reads, TCRdb lists one record per CDR3 protein. The table has tens of thousands of distinct CDR3 sequences, around 11% seen once. The source was whole blood, collected in connection with sensitization to the hapten diphenylcyclopropenone (DPC). All receptors come from a man in his thirties or forties with alopecia areata. Some clones in this sample may be carry-over from other donors' samples.

This clonotype was found many times. The chain carries TRBV7-6 and TRBJ2-5; 8 positions match TRBD1. Germline loops: CDR1 SGHVS, CDR2 FNYEAQ. The CDR3 runs 15 residues. The V gene end was trimmed by 3 bases and the J gene end by 5 bases; junction bases not matched to a gene: 8. The CDR3 DNA reads TGTGCCAGCAGCTTCTCCCGACAGGGGAAGGAGACCCAGTACTTC. Translating it yields CASSFSRQGKETQYF.

At least ten counts were recorded for this clonotype. V gene TRBV7-6 combines with J gene TRBJ2-1, with no clear D. The CDR3 extends over 15 amino acids. V lost 5 bases, J lost 0 bases, and 11 bases lay in between. Germline-derived CDR1 and CDR2 are SGHVS and FNYEAQ. The CDR3 spells CASSHGYGSYNEQFF. CDR3 bases: TGTGCCAGCAGCCACGGCTATGGCTCCTACAATGAGCAGTTCTTC.

The sample holds one count of this clonotype. A much larger clone differs by one base, so this may be a read error. V is TRBV5-1 and J is TRBJ2-2; D might be TRBD1 (6 bases). The CDR3 covers 18 residues. CDR1 and CDR2 (germline): SGHRS, YFSETQ. V was clipped by 0 bases and J by 6 bases, with 21 bases between them. CDR3: CASSLEQPRGLSAGELFF. The CDR3 DNA sequence: TGCGCCAGCAGCTTGGAGCAGCCCAGGGGCCTTAGCGCCGGGGAGCTGTTTTTT.

The chain has TRBV29-1 and TRBJ2-7; maybe TRBD1 (6 bases). V lost 6 bases, J lost 6 bases, and 15 bases lay in between. Germline V gene lookup returns CDR1 SQVTM and CDR2 ANQGSEA. The CDR3 has 12 residues. This CDR3 reads CSVGNRDREQYF. CDR3 DNA: TGCAGCGTCGGGAACAGGGACCGCGAGCAGTACTTC.

This clonotype was seen a few times. The DNA is omitted, as the CDR3 cannot be located on it reliably, and the CDR3 follows TCRdb's listing. The rearrangement links TRBV7-2 to TRBJ1-6; the listed D gene, TRBD1, was not tested against the DNA. In germline, CDR1 is SGHTA, CDR2 FQGNSA. The CDR3 is 16 amino acids in total, end residues counted. The CDR3 loop reads CASSFGAGYYNSPLHF.

The rearrangement links TRBV6-6 to TRBJ1-1; D is unresolved. V was shortened by 7 bases and J by 0 bases, with 18 bases between the two germline ends. Germline CDR1 reads MNHNY; CDR2 reads SVGAGI (reference sequence). The CDR3 is made up of 16 amino acids. The CDR3 reads CASTEFADAMNTEAFF. The CDR3 nucleotides are TGTGCCAGCACAGAGTTCGCGGATGCTATGAACACTGAAGCTTTCTTT.

This clonotype has at least ten counts. The CDR3 nucleotides are TGTGCCAGCTCACCACCGAACGTCATCTCTAACTATGGCTACACCTTC. Its translation: CASSPPNVISNYGYTF. The chain combines TRBV18 with TRBJ1-2; no definite D call. Germline lookup yields CDR1 KGHSH and CDR2 LQKENI. CDR3 size: 16 residues. Trimming stripped 0 bases from V and 0 bases from J, with 11 bases between.

The V gene is TRBV6-2 or TRBV6-3, the J gene TRBJ1-5; TRBD1 matches 7 bases. CDR3 size: 18 residues. Germline CDR1 MNHEY, CDR2 SVGEGT. V lost 8 bases to trimming and J lost 4 bases; unmatched junction nucleotides: 20. CDR3 loop: CASGRGDGGGIRNQPQHF. In DNA form, the CDR3 reads TGTGCCAGCGGGAGGGGAGACGGAGGGGGCATCAGAAATCAGCCCCAGCATTTT.